The source of this T cell receptor beta chain is a study of T cell responses to AZD1222 COVID-19 vaccine. V lost 3 bases to trimming and J lost 5 bases, with 13 bases between them. The CDR3 length is 15 residues. Per germline, CDR1 SGHDN and CDR2 FVKESK. With respect to this clone: Its antigen is as yet unknown.

General study results and limits: Baseline testing showed seropositivity in only five or six AZD1222 recipients. Donor demographics were predominantly white British with a female majority; clonal diversity may be underestimated. Increases in Spike-specific TCR breadth and depth were seen after two AZD1222 doses.

Some clones are missing from TCRdb's copy, which holds only in-frame ones; the method was immunoSEQ multiplex PCR. Among about 140,000 clones listed, 80% to 95% were seen once. The sample here was peripheral blood, taken 28 days after the second AZD1222 dose. V usage is TRBV14 and J usage is TRBJ1-4, with unresolved D. The clonotype originates from an adult who received the AZD1222 COVID-19 vaccine. As DNA, the CDR3 is TGTGCCAGCAGCCACCTCATGCGAGGGAATGAAAAACTGTTTTTT. As protein: CASSHLMRGNEKLFF.